Here is one T cell receptor (beta chain) with its context. Its antigen is currently unknown. This sample stems from a study of T cell responses to AZD1222 COVID-19 vaccine. Findings and caveats of the study: Of the AZD1222 recipients, only 5 or 6 were seropositive at baseline. A reported finding is that nearly half of spike-specific TCRs target unmutated variant regions. The CD4 TCRs associated with vaccination extended across spike and predominated at 160-218 and 743-854. Donors skewed white British and female; clonal diversity was possibly underestimated.

Sequenced by immunoSEQ multiplex PCR; TCRdb stores in-frame clones only, minus some. The sample has 86,000 or so clones, roughly 89% seen once; the top ten hold over 2%. V was clipped by 4 bases and J by 3 bases, with 13 bases between them. This CDR3 is built from 14 residues. Germline values: CDR1 LGHDT, CDR2 YNNKEL (reference sequence). The V and J genes are TRBV3-1 (or the pseudogene TRBV3-2) and TRBJ2-7; D may be TRBD1 (6 bases). The source of this sequence is an adult in good health. The material was peripheral blood, obtained on day 0 of AZD1222 vaccination. The CDR3 spells CASSPNSQGYEQYF. CDR3 sequence (DNA): TGTGCCAGCAGCCCCAACTCACAGGGCTACGAGCAGTACTTC.